The rows below give T cell receptor beta chains drawn from one sample of a study of T cell repertoires in cytomegalovirus infection. Via MiXCR, TCRdb re-called the reads, giving one row per CDR3 protein. The sample carries 570,000 or so distinct CDR3 sequences, 40% recorded once. These receptors have no identified antigens. The source was cultured PBMCs, collected from culture after CMV antigen stimulation. The receptor set was obtained from a human donor in good health (CMV status not recorded). Some clones in this sample may be carry-over from other donors' samples. The CDR3 runs from the conserved cysteine through the conserved F or W. Each record gives: J gene, D gene, V gene, clone size, CDR3 protein, CDR3 DNA. The D gene is left open where the match is weak. Size tells how often a clone was seen (once, few, many) or the class of an expanded clone, and some rows leave it out.

j_call: TRBJ1-1; d_call: NA; v_call: TRBV3-1; clone_size: NA; cdr3_aa: CASSQDSGGAEAFF; cdr3_nt: TGTGCCAGCAGCCAAGATTCAGGAGGGGCTGAAGCTTTCTTT
j_call: TRBJ2-4; d_call: TRBD1; v_call: TRBV23-1; clone_size: NA; cdr3_aa: CASSPRTGANIQYF; cdr3_nt: TGCGCCAGCAGTCCAAGGACAGGGGCAAACATTCAGTACTTC
j_call: TRBJ1-2; d_call: NA; v_call: TRBV15; clone_size: NA; cdr3_aa: CATSRDNLGGYTF; cdr3_nt: TGTGCCACCAGCAGAGATAACCTTGGTGGCTACACCTTC
j_call: TRBJ2-5; d_call: NA; v_call: TRBV27; clone_size: few; cdr3_aa: CASSGPPERETQYF; cdr3_nt: TGTGCCAGCAGTGGTCCCCCTGAACGAGAGACCCAGTACTTC
j_call: TRBJ2-7; d_call: NA; v_call: TRBV28; clone_size: NA; cdr3_aa: CASSLELALPYEQYF; cdr3_nt: TGTGCCAGCAGTTTGGAGTTGGCGCTCCCCTACGAGCAGTACTTC
j_call: TRBJ2-7; d_call: NA; v_call: TRBV12-3/TRBV12-4; clone_size: NA; cdr3_aa: CASSIRRLPYEQYF; cdr3_nt: TGTGCCAGCAGTATTAGGCGGCTCCCCTACGAGCAGTACTTC
j_call: TRBJ1-4; d_call: NA; v_call: TRBV19; clone_size: few; cdr3_aa: CASSIGVATNEKLFF; cdr3_nt: TGTGCCAGTAGTATTGGCGTTGCAACTAATGAAAAACTGTTTTTT
j_call: TRBJ2-5; d_call: NA; v_call: TRBV10-3; clone_size: NA; cdr3_aa: CAISDFGKETQYF; cdr3_nt: TGTGCCATCAGTGATTTTGGAAAAGAGACCCAGTACTTC
j_call: TRBJ2-3; d_call: NA; v_call: TRBV27; clone_size: NA; cdr3_aa: CASSPRWGEAADTQYF; cdr3_nt: TGTGCCAGCAGCCCCAGGTGGGGGGAGGCTGCAGATACGCAGTATTTT
j_call: TRBJ2-7; d_call: TRBD1; v_call: TRBV5-1; clone_size: NA; cdr3_aa: CASSVDGQVSYEQYF; cdr3_nt: TGCGCCAGCAGCGTCGACGGACAGGTTTCCTACGAGCAGTACTTC
j_call: TRBJ2-7; d_call: NA; v_call: TRBV6-5; clone_size: few; cdr3_aa: CASSYHTRDDHYEQYF; cdr3_nt: TGTGCCAGCAGTTACCACACCCGGGACGACCACTACGAGCAGTACTTC
j_call: TRBJ1-5; d_call: TRBD1; v_call: TRBV6-2/TRBV6-3; clone_size: NA; cdr3_aa: CASSRTGLGNQPQHF; cdr3_nt: TGTGCCAGCAGTCGGACAGGGCTGGGCAATCAGCCCCAGCATTTT
j_call: TRBJ2-5; d_call: TRBD2; v_call: TRBV7-9; clone_size: few; cdr3_aa: CASSTSGLAGETQYF; cdr3_nt: TGTGCCAGCAGTACCTCGGGACTAGCGGGTGAGACCCAGTACTTC
j_call: TRBJ1-2; d_call: NA; v_call: TRBV7-2; clone_size: few; cdr3_aa: CASSRLVRNYGYTF; cdr3_nt: TGTGCCAGCAGCCGCCTCGTAAGGAACTATGGCTACACCTTC
j_call: TRBJ2-1; d_call: NA; v_call: TRBV6-2/TRBV6-3; clone_size: NA; cdr3_aa: CASSTRGDFKFF; cdr3_nt: TGTGCCAGCAGTACCAGGGGGGATTTCAAGTTCTTC
j_call: TRBJ2-1; d_call: TRBD2; v_call: TRBV20-1; clone_size: NA; cdr3_aa: CSATSGSSYNEQFF; cdr3_nt: TGCAGTGCCACTAGCGGCAGCTCCTACAATGAGCAGTTCTTC
j_call: TRBJ2-3; d_call: TRBD2; v_call: TRBV7-2; clone_size: few; cdr3_aa: CASSLAPPGLAGVPDTQYF; cdr3_nt: TGTGCCAGCAGCTTAGCCCCTCCGGGACTAGCGGGAGTACCAGATACGCAGTATTTT
j_call: TRBJ2-5; d_call: TRBD1; v_call: TRBV29-1; clone_size: NA; cdr3_aa: CSDDRAGETQYF; cdr3_nt: TGCAGCGACGACAGGGCCGGAGAGACCCAGTACTTC
j_call: TRBJ1-5; d_call: NA; v_call: TRBV7-2; clone_size: few; cdr3_aa: CASSLGEQPQHF; cdr3_nt: TGTGCCAGCAGTCTCGGGGAACAGCCCCAGCATTTT
j_call: TRBJ1-5; d_call: NA; v_call: TRBV20-1; clone_size: few; cdr3_aa: CSAGWGAGYSNQPQHF; cdr3_nt: TGCAGTGCTGGTTGGGGGGCTGGGTATAGCAATCAGCCCCAGCATTTT
j_call: TRBJ1-4; d_call: NA; v_call: TRBV7-2; clone_size: NA; cdr3_aa: CASSRRARGEKLFF; cdr3_nt: TGTGCCAGCAGCCGCAGGGCCAGGGGTGAAAAACTGTTTTTT
j_call: TRBJ2-3; d_call: NA; v_call: TRBV12-3/TRBV12-4; clone_size: NA; cdr3_aa: CASSFGTNSLSRGQYF; cdr3_nt: TGTGCCAGCAGTTTTGGGACCAATTCCCTCTCTCGGGGGCAGTATTTT
j_call: TRBJ2-5; d_call: NA; v_call: TRBV29-1; clone_size: NA; cdr3_aa: CSVEVGFRVQETQYF; cdr3_nt: TGCAGCGTTGAAGTAGGTTTCAGGGTCCAAGAGACCCAGTACTTC
j_call: TRBJ2-3; d_call: NA; v_call: TRBV19; clone_size: NA; cdr3_aa: CASSIRTTNTDTQYF; cdr3_nt: TGTGCCAGTAGTATAAGGACTACTAACACAGATACGCAGTATTTT
j_call: TRBJ2-3; d_call: NA; v_call: TRBV7-2; clone_size: many; cdr3_aa: CASSLVGVWADTQYF; cdr3_nt: TGTGCCAGCAGCTTAGTGGGGGTTTGGGCAGATACGCAGTATTTT
j_call: TRBJ2-1; d_call: NA; v_call: TRBV7-8; clone_size: NA; cdr3_aa: CASSLVYLSSYNEQFF; cdr3_nt: TGTGCCAGCAGCTTAGTCTACCTCAGCTCCTACAATGAGCAGTTCTTC
j_call: TRBJ2-2; d_call: NA; v_call: TRBV3-1; clone_size: NA; cdr3_aa: CASSLGPSTGELFF; cdr3_nt: TGTGCCAGCAGCCTGGGCCCCTCCACCGGGGAGCTGTTTTTT
j_call: TRBJ2-5; d_call: NA; v_call: TRBV5-4; clone_size: many; cdr3_aa: CASSFSLGDETQYF; cdr3_nt: TGTGCCAGCAGCTTTTCCCTGGGAGACGAGACCCAGTACTTC
j_call: TRBJ1-1; d_call: NA; v_call: TRBV20-1; clone_size: NA; cdr3_aa: CSARQGYTEAFF; cdr3_nt: TGCAGTGCTAGGCAAGGTTACACTGAAGCTTTCTTT
j_call: TRBJ2-7; d_call: NA; v_call: TRBV4-3; clone_size: once; cdr3_aa: CASSQVGRGGTYEQYF; cdr3_nt: TGCGCCAGCAGCCAAGTCGGCAGGGGTGGGACCTACGAGCAGTACTTC
j_call: TRBJ1-6; d_call: TRBD1; v_call: TRBV27; clone_size: NA; cdr3_aa: CASSFQGAGSPLHF; cdr3_nt: TGTGCCAGCAGTTTCCAGGGGGCCGGGTCACCCCTCCACTTT
j_call: TRBJ2-1; d_call: NA; v_call: TRBV11-3; clone_size: NA; cdr3_aa: CASSLTTGF; cdr3_nt: TGTGCCAGCAGCTTAACCACTGGCTTC
j_call: TRBJ2-3; d_call: NA; v_call: TRBV11-2; clone_size: few; cdr3_aa: CASSSGALQTDTQYF; cdr3_nt: TGTGCCAGCAGCTCGGGAGCGTTACAGACAGATACGCAGTATTTT
j_call: TRBJ1-1; d_call: NA; v_call: TRBV19; clone_size: NA; cdr3_aa: CASSGWGFEAFF; cdr3_nt: TGTGCCAGTTCAGGTTGGGGCTTCGAAGCTTTCTTT
j_call: TRBJ2-3; d_call: NA; v_call: TRBV7-4; clone_size: NA; cdr3_aa: CASRQSYLTDTQYF; cdr3_nt: TGTGCCAGCCGACAGAGTTACCTCACAGATACGCAGTATTTT
j_call: TRBJ2-3; d_call: NA; v_call: TRBV7-6; clone_size: many; cdr3_aa: CASSLGQGDTQYF; cdr3_nt: TGTGCCAGCAGCCTAGGACAAGGAGATACGCAGTATTTT
j_call: TRBJ2-5; d_call: NA; v_call: TRBV7-2; clone_size: NA; cdr3_aa: CASISLRSGQTQYF; cdr3_nt: TGTGCCAGCATATCCCTGAGGAGCGGCCAGACCCAGTACTTC
j_call: TRBJ2-3; d_call: NA; v_call: TRBV7-6; clone_size: NA; cdr3_aa: CASSSRLTDTQYF; cdr3_nt: TGTGCCAGCAGCTCAAGACTGACAGATACGCAGTATTTT
j_call: TRBJ2-2; d_call: TRBD1; v_call: TRBV11-2; clone_size: many; cdr3_aa: CASSQGTGPNTGELFF; cdr3_nt: TGTGCCAGCAGCCAAGGGACAGGGCCGAACACCGGGGAGCTGTTTTTT
j_call: TRBJ1-2; d_call: NA; v_call: TRBV4-1; clone_size: NA; cdr3_aa: CASSKLGTKYGYTF; cdr3_nt: TGCGCCAGCAGCAAACTCGGGACAAAATATGGCTACACCTTC